What follows are 2 T cell receptor beta chains derived from one specimen sequenced in a study of T cell responses to AZD1222 COVID-19 vaccine. Generated by immunoSEQ multiplex PCR, the TCRdb table keeps only in-frame clones and is missing some. The table includes around 180,000 clones, about 94% detected once. Here the sequenced sample was peripheral blood, taken on day 0 of AZD1222 vaccination. The receptor set was obtained from an adult in good health.

A remark on this clone: The same CDR3 also results from other DNA sequences found in this sample. The chain joins TRBV15 to TRBJ1-1; no reliable D call. Per germline, CDR1 LNHNV and CDR2 YYDKDF (reference sequence). V was shortened by 0 bases and J by 1 base, with 6 bases between the two germline ends. The CDR3 covers 14 residues. This chain's CDR3 is CATSRDRGNTEAFF. CDR3 nucleotide sequence: TGTGCCACCAGCAGAGACCGGGGGAACACTGAAGCTTTCTTT. Full variable domain (outside the CDR3, taken from reference TRBV15 and TRBJ1-1): DAMVIQNPRYQVTQFGKPVTLSCSQTLNHNVMYWYQQKSSQAPKLLFHYYDKDFNNEADTPDNFQSRRPNTSFCFLDIRSPGLGDTAMYLCATSRDRGNTEAFFGQGTRLTVV.

This chain uses TRBV28 with TRBJ2-7, with unresolved D. Trimming stripped 6 bases from V and 2 bases from J, with 11 bases between. The CDR3 covers 13 residues. Germline CDR1 reads MDHEN; CDR2 reads SYDVKM. The CDR3 protein is CASSLGWTYEQYF. CDR3 nucleotides: TGTGCCAGCAGCCTCGGGTGGACCTACGAGCAGTACTTC.